A single sample gave rise to the 15 T cell receptor beta chains below, sequenced in a study of cytomegalovirus exposure and HLA in healthy donors. Primers: 60 Vbeta forward and 13 Jbeta reverse. Using immunoSEQ multiplex PCR, the repertoire was profiled, and TCRdb retains in-frame clones only, with some absent. The sample contains 130,000 to 150,000 clones, more than 75% of which appear only once. Sequencing was done on a sample of PBMCs. Every receptor here comes from a man aged 18-30 years in good health and CMV-seronegative.

This clone has only one observation. The V gene is TRBV30, the J gene TRBJ2-1, with 9 positions matching TRBD1. V trimming: 0 bases; J trimming: 8 bases; junction bases outside the gene matches: 5. Germline V CDR1 and CDR2: GTSNPN, SVGIG (reference sequence). The CDR3 sequence is 14 residues long. The CDR3 DNA follows: TGTGCCTGGAGTGTTGGGACAGGGTATCATGAGCAGTTCTTC. Its protein product is CAWSVGTGYHEQFF.

The chain couples TRBV6-1 to TRBJ2-3; 7 bases are shared with TRBD1. Germline V gives CDR1 MNHNS, CDR2 SASEGT. This CDR3 comprises 14 residues. Trimming cost V 7 bases and J 4 bases; bases outside gene matches: 8. CDR3 nucleotide sequence: TGTGCCAGCATAATAGACAGGGTTGCAGATACGCAGTATTTT. Its protein product is CASIIDRVADTQYF.

This clone was seen a single time. The chain joins TRBV9 to TRBJ1-6; 7 bases map to TRBD1. This CDR3 is built from 15 residues. Trimming removed 1 base from V and 6 bases from J; junction bases left unmatched: 4. Germline values: CDR1 SGDLS, CDR2 YYNGEE. The CDR3 loop reads CASSVSQGLNSPLHF. DNA of the CDR3: TGTGCCAGCAGCGTATCACAGGGGCTTAATTCACCCCTCCACTTT. Together with reference TRBV9 and TRBJ1-6, the CDR3 gives the full variable domain: DSGVTQTPKHLITATGQRVTLRCSPRSGDLSVYWYQQSLDQGLQFLIQYYNGEERAKGNILERFSAQQFPDLHSELNLSSLELGDSALYFCASSVSQGLNSPLHFGNGTRLTVT.

The rearrangement links TRBV6-6 to TRBJ2-5, with D unclear. Trimming took off 5 bases at V and 5 bases at J, with 9 bases between the two ends. This CDR3 spans 12 amino acids. Germline-derived CDR1 and CDR2 are MNHNY and SVGAGI (reference sequence). CDR3 in amino acids: CASSPIAETQYF. DNA for the CDR3: TGTGCCAGCAGTCCTATCGCGGAGACCCAGTACTTC.

The chain recombines TRBV7-9 with TRBJ1-5; 7 bases are a match to TRBD1. In germline, CDR1 is SEHNR, CDR2 FQNEAQ (reference sequence). This CDR3 spans 15 amino acids. The trim removed 5 bases at V and 6 bases at J, leaving 10 bases unmatched. The CDR3 region has the DNA TGTGCCAGCAGCCCTGGTCAGGGGGTTAGTCAGCCCCAGCATTTT. Its translation: CASSPGQGVSQPQHF.

Points on this clone: Additional DNA sequences in this sample encode the identical CDR3. The gene calls are TRBV29-1 and TRBJ2-1; D may be TRBD2 (6 bases). This CDR3 comprises 17 residues. Trimming left V 4 bases short and J 8 bases short, with 27 bases between. The germline gives CDR1 SQVTM, CDR2 ANQGSEA. CDR3 loop: CSVAPITGEVWADEQFF. In DNA form, the CDR3 reads TGCAGCGTTGCTCCGATTACGGGGGAAGTATGGGCCGATGAGCAGTTCTTC.

This chain links TRBV4-1 with TRBJ2-7, with D perhaps TRBD2 (5 bases). Trimming took 4 bases from V and 0 from J, leaving 13 bases between them. CDR3 length equals 15 residues. Germline CDR1 and CDR2: MGHRA and YSYEKL. The CDR3 region has the DNA TGCGCCAGCAGCCTAGGACTCGATGGCTCCTACGAGCAGTACTTC. It specifies CASSLGLDGSYEQYF.

V and J are TRBV28 and TRBJ2-6, with D uncertain. This CDR3 comprises 15 residues. Germline assignment: CDR1 MDHEN and CDR2 SYDVKM. Trimming took off 5 bases at V and 2 bases at J, with 10 bases between the two ends. The CDR3 sequence: CASSLHRTGANVLTF. Here the CDR3 DNA reads TGTGCCAGCAGTCTCCACAGAACTGGGGCCAACGTCCTGACTTTC.

The CDR3 protein is CASSPRQASDYGYTF. The CDR3 bases are TGTGCCAGCAGTCCTCGACAGGCCTCTGACTATGGCTACACCTTC. The V call is TRBV6-5, the J call TRBJ1-2, with D maybe TRBD1 (6 bases). The germline gives CDR1 MNHEY, CDR2 SVGAGI. Trimming took 5 bases from V and 3 from J, leaving 16 bases between them. The CDR3 has 15 residues.

The chain carries TRBV2 and TRBJ2-7, with 9 bases aligning to TRBD1. The V and J ends lost 6 bases and 2 bases, in that order; junction bases with no gene match: 5. Germline values: CDR1 SNHLY, CDR2 FYNNEI. This CDR3 has 14 residues. The CDR3 nucleotides read TGTGCCAGCAGCATGGGACAGGGTGCCTACGAGCAGTACTTC. It encodes CASSMGQGAYEQYF.

This clone occurred once. The genes are TRBV5-4 and TRBJ2-5, with 7 positions matching TRBD1. V gave up 3 bases and J gave up 5 bases; unmatched junction bases: 10. The CDR3 is 15 amino acids. In germline, CDR1 is SGHNT, CDR2 YYREEE (reference sequence). The CDR3 here is CASSSVGQVIETQYF. For the CDR3, the DNA is TGTGCCAGCAGCTCTGTTGGACAGGTGATTGAGACCCAGTACTTC. Filled out from reference TRBV5-4 and TRBJ2-5, the complete variable domain reads ETGVTQSPTHLIKTRGQQVTLRCSSQSGHNTVSWYQQALGQGPQFIFQYYREEENGRGNFPPRFSGLQFPNYSSELNVNALELDDSALYLCASSSVGQVIETQYFGPGTRLLVL.

About this clone: Relative to the germline gene, one junction end is altered; a read error may explain this. The chain recombines TRBV7-6 with TRBJ2-1; 9 bases match TRBD2. CDR3 length: 14 amino acids. Germline CDR1 is SGHVS and CDR2 is FNYEAQ. The CDR3 loop reads CASSIAGAFNEQFF. Written as DNA, the CDR3 is TGTGCCAGCAGCATAGCGGGGGCATTCAATGAGCAGTTCTTC.

The chain links TRBV7-7 to TRBJ2-7; 8 bases line up with TRBD1. The J segment lost 6 bases and the V segment lost 5 bases, leaving 9 bases of the junction unmatched. Germline loops: CDR1 SSHAT, CDR2 FNYEAQ (reference sequence). The CDR3 is made up of 14 amino acids. The CDR3 sequence: CASSPRTGNSEQYF. CDR3 bases: TGTGCCAGCAGCCCCCGGACAGGGAACTCCGAGCAGTACTTC.

This clone appeared a few times. This chain uses TRBV4-2 with TRBJ2-1, with 9 bases lining up with TRBD2. This CDR3 has 15 residues. Germline-derived CDR1 and CDR2 are LGHNA and YNFKEQ. V was clipped by 2 bases and J by 3 bases; unmatched bases: 2. As DNA, the CDR3 is TGTGCCAGCAGCCAACTTAGCGGGAGCTACAATGAGCAGTTCTTC. Translated, it gives CASSQLSGSYNEQFF.

The table lists this clone with a count of one. The chain has TRBV28 and TRBJ2-7, with D possibly matching TRBD1 (6 bases). Germline lookup yields CDR1 MDHEN and CDR2 SYDVKM. Trimming removed 2 bases at V and 5 bases at J, with 13 bases between. The CDR3 has 14 amino acids. In DNA form, the CDR3 reads TGTGCCAGCAGTTTAGAGGTGGGGGCCAACGAGCAGTACTTC. This encodes CASSLEVGANEQYF. The whole variable domain, filled in from reference TRBV28 and TRBJ2-7, reads DVKVTQSSRYLVKRTGEKVFLECVQDMDHENMFWYRQDPGLGLRLIYFSYDVKMKEKGDIPEGYSVSREKKERFSLILESASTNQTSMYLCASSLEVGANEQYFGPGTRLTVT.